Listed here are 27 T cell receptor beta chains from one sample, sequenced in a study of CD8 T cells in ankylosing spondylitis (dated by TCRdb to 2016 to 2017). Their antigen targets remain unknown. Library preparation was by 5' RACE. Sequencing instrument: Illumina HiSeq 2500. Using fastp trimming at Q25 and MiXCR clonotype assembly, TCRdb reanalyzed the public sequencing data and kept in-frame beta chains. One record per CDR3 amino acid sequence lists the most common genes and DNA. The sample table lists about 800,000 distinct CDR3 sequences, approximately 12% of them with a count of one. Of the sample, approximately 0.46% falls within the top ten clones. Overall results and qualifications from the work: A TCR beta motif of about 8 highly homologous amino acid variants appeared characteristic of blood from ankylosing spondylitis patients.

The sequencing input was blood, either unsorted or a sorted T cell fraction (not recorded which). Receptor source: a male donor with ankylosing spondylitis.

This clonotype was counted a few times. The chain recombines TRBV20-1 with TRBJ1-2; the match to TRBD1 covers 7 bases. The J segment lost 2 bases and the V segment lost 1 base, leaving 4 bases of the junction unmatched. Germline V gene lookup returns CDR1 DFQATT and CDR2 SNEGSKA (reference sequence). The CDR3 has 14 residues. CDR3 coding DNA: TGCAGTGCTAGAGTTTCAGGGGGAAACTATGGCTACACCTTC. Translated: CSARVSGGNYGYTF.

V and J are TRBV5-1 and TRBJ1-6, with unresolved D. This CDR3 spans 14 amino acids. Germline values: CDR1 SGHRS, CDR2 YFSETQ. The germline V and J ends were trimmed by 0 bases and 12 bases, with 13 bases remaining between them. CDR3 nucleotide sequence: TGCGCCAGCAGCTTGGGAGGGAGAGAAAAACCCCTCCACTTT. Encoded protein: CASSLGGREKPLHF.

This clonotype turned up a few times. This sequence joins TRBV5-1 and TRBJ2-7; tentatively, D is TRBD2 (6 bases). This CDR3 has 13 amino acids. Germline-derived CDR1 and CDR2 are SGHRS and YFSETQ. Trimming shortened V by 3 bases and J by 2 bases, and 9 bases separated the two germline ends. CDR3 amino acids: CASSWGTPYEQYF. CDR3 nucleotide sequence: TGCGCCAGCAGCTGGGGGACTCCCTACGAGCAGTACTTC.

With respect to this clonotype: At one end, the junction sequence differs from germline, possibly due to a read error. The chain is built from TRBV20-1 and TRBJ2-2; 8 bases fit TRBD1. In germline, CDR1 is DFQATT, CDR2 SNEGSKA (reference sequence). The CDR3 is 16 residues long. For the CDR3, the DNA is TGCTGTGCTAGAGATTGGACAGGGTTGAACACCGGGGAGCTGTTTTTT. It encodes CCARDWTGLNTGELFF.

The sample holds many counts of this clonotype. The rearrangement uses TRBV12-3 or TRBV12-4 and TRBJ2-5; 10 bases are shared with TRBD2. The CDR3 contains 16 residues. Trimming at V came to 5 bases and at J to 4 bases, leaving 10 bases not matched to a gene. The CDR3 sequence: CASSLGPSGGGETQYF. DNA of the CDR3: TGTGCCAGCAGTCTGGGGCCTAGCGGGGGTGGAGAGACCCAGTACTTC.

Many counts were recorded for this clonotype. The chain uses TRBV7-2 and TRBJ2-1; 10 bases line up with TRBD2. In germline, CDR1 is SGHTA, CDR2 FQGNSA. This CDR3 has 14 amino acids. J lost 6 bases, V lost 4 bases, and 3 bases had no gene match. The chain's CDR3 is CASSSTSGFNEQFF. For the CDR3, the DNA is TGTGCCAGCAGCTCGACTAGCGGGTTCAATGAGCAGTTCTTC.

The chain joins TRBV12-3 or TRBV12-4 to TRBJ2-1; D may be TRBD1 (6 bases). V lost 3 bases and J lost 10, with 22 bases in between. The CDR3 runs 16 residues. CDR3 in amino acids: CASSFMLGYRVDEQFF. DNA for the CDR3: TGTGCCAGCAGTTTTATGTTGGGTTACAGGGTCGACGAGCAGTTCTTC.

The chain has TRBV27 and TRBJ2-5; D is ambiguous. Germline V gene lookup returns CDR1 MNHEY and CDR2 SMNVEV (reference sequence). The CDR3 length is 12 residues. V was clipped by 3 bases and J by 7 bases, with 9 bases between them. The DNA for the CDR3 is TGTGCCAGCAGTTTCCCCCTCGGGACCCAGTACTTC. It is translated as CASSFPLGTQYF.

This clonotype has at least ten counts. The V and J genes are TRBV28 and TRBJ2-7, with D maybe TRBD1 (6 bases). Trimming took 6 bases from V and 0 from J, leaving 12 bases between them. The CDR3 consists of 14 residues. Germline V lookup: CDR1 MDHEN, CDR2 SYDVKM. The CDR3 nucleotides read TGTGCCAGCAGCCCCGGGACATACTCCTACGAGCAGTACTTC. It translates to CASSPGTYSYEQYF.

The V gene is TRBV6-2 or TRBV6-3, the J gene TRBJ1-1; D gene unclear. This CDR3 is built from 14 residues. Trimming cost V 2 bases and J 1 base, with 8 bases left between them. Germline V gives CDR1 MNHEY, CDR2 SVGEGT. CDR3: CASSYRLGNTEAFF. CDR3 nucleotides: TGTGCCAGCAGTTACCGTCTCGGGAACACTGAAGCTTTCTTT.

This clonotype was counted only a few times. This rearrangement joins TRBV6-2 or TRBV6-3 to TRBJ1-2, with D possibly matching TRBD1 (5 bases). The CDR3 is made up of 15 amino acids. Per the germline V gene, CDR1 is MNHEY and CDR2 is SVGEGT. V was clipped by 6 bases and J by 5 bases, with 19 bases between them. The CDR3 here is CASRENWGLRYGYTF. As DNA, the CDR3 is TGTGCCAGCAGGGAAAATTGGGGGTTGAGATATGGCTACACCTTC.

The chain uses TRBV10-2 and TRBJ2-7; no reliable D call. The CDR3 has 11 amino acids. Trimming cost V 7 bases and J 3 bases, with 7 bases left between them. The germline V gene encodes CDR1 WSHSY and CDR2 SAAADI. The DNA for the CDR3 is TGCGCCAGCACTGATGGCTACGAGCAGTACTTC. Residues: CASTDGYEQYF.

This clonotype came up a few times. J is TRBJ2-1 and V is TRBV6-1; 11 nucleotides align to TRBD1. Trimming at V came to 5 bases and at J to 5 bases, leaving 8 bases not matched to a gene. CDR3 length: 16 amino acids. Germline lookup yields CDR1 MNHNS and CDR2 SASEGT. The CDR3 DNA is TGTGCCAGCAGTCTTTCGGGACAGGGGGGCCACAATGAGCAGTTCTTC. The encoded protein is CASSLSGQGGHNEQFF.

This clonotype was detected ten times or more. The J gene is TRBJ1-2, the V gene TRBV5-1, with 7 bases aligning to TRBD1. V lost 0 bases to trimming and J lost 3 bases; unmatched junction nucleotides: 5. CDR1 is SGHRS, CDR2 YFSETQ, per germline. This CDR3 is 15 amino acids long. As DNA, the CDR3 is TGCGCCAGCAGCTTGGGACAGGGAAGGGACTATGGCTACACCTTC. Residues: CASSLGQGRDYGYTF.

This clonotype showed up many times. The CDR3 here is CASSSRSSGSYNEQFF. The CDR3 DNA reads as TGTGCCAGCAGCTCTAGATCTAGCGGGAGTTACAATGAGCAGTTCTTC. J is TRBJ2-1 and V is TRBV11-2, with 10 nucleotides matching TRBD2. Germline loops: CDR1 SGHAT, CDR2 FQNNGV. V dropped 4 bases and J dropped 4; count of bases not matched to a gene: 7. The CDR3 contains 16 residues.

This clonotype came up many times. The chain uses TRBV20-1 and TRBJ1-2, with D hard to call. Trimming stripped 3 bases from V and 4 bases from J, with 12 bases between. The germline CDR1 and CDR2 sequences are DFQATT and SNEGSKA (reference sequence). The CDR3 loop spans 13 amino acids. CDR3 nucleotides: TGCAGTGCTAGGGCACAGCCACTCTATGGCTACACCTTC. It specifies CSARAQPLYGYTF.

The V gene is TRBV5-1, the J gene TRBJ2-7; 8 positions match TRBD1. V was pared by 4 bases and J by 4 bases, with 10 bases of the junction left unmatched. This CDR3 has 15 residues. Germline V gene sequence: CDR1 SGHRS, CDR2 YFSETQ. CDR3 in amino acids: CASSGRTGTGYEQYF. In DNA, the CDR3 is TGCGCCAGCAGCGGGAGGACAGGGACGGGTTACGAGCAGTACTTC.

This clonotype has only a few counts. The chain recombines TRBV9 with TRBJ2-3; D possibly corresponds to TRBD2 (6 bases). The CDR3 spans 14 residues. Per germline, CDR1 SGDLS and CDR2 YYNGEE. Trimming shortened V by 0 bases and J by 6 bases, and 11 bases separated the two germline ends. The CDR3 region is CASSVAPGVDTQYF. The CDR3 coding sequence is TGTGCCAGCAGCGTAGCACCGGGGGTCGATACGCAGTATTTT.

V is TRBV5-1 and J is TRBJ2-2; D possibly uses TRBD1 or TRBD2 (5 bases each). Between the trimmed V and J ends, which lost 0 bases and 7 bases, there was a span of 13 bases. The CDR3 runs to 15 residues. The germline gives CDR1 SGHRS, CDR2 YFSETQ. The CDR3 coding sequence is TGCGCCAGCAGCTTGGCCGAGGGGTATATCGGGGAGCTGTTTTTT. Encoded protein: CASSLAEGYIGELFF.

The CDR3 DNA reads as TGTGCCAGCAGTTTGGGCGTGGGGGAGAGCTCCTACAATGAGCAGTTCTTC. This translates into CASSLGVGESSYNEQFF. The chain couples TRBV6-5 to TRBJ2-1, with D tentatively TRBD1 or TRBD2 (5 bases each). Germline V gene lookup returns CDR1 MNHEY and CDR2 SVGAGI. The CDR3 runs to 17 residues. Trimming removed 4 bases at V and 0 bases at J, with 16 bases between.

This clonotype was seen a handful of times. The chain recombines TRBV19 with TRBJ1-6; the D gene is possibly TRBD1 (6 bases). CDR1 and CDR2 from the germline V gene are LNHDA and SQIVND (reference sequence). The CDR3 spans 14 residues. Trimming stripped 4 bases from V and 14 bases from J, with 18 bases between. CDR3 in amino acids: CASSTSRQVSSLHF. As DNA, the CDR3 is TGTGCCAGTAGTACCTCCCGACAGGTATCATCCCTCCACTTT.

This chain connects TRBV20-1 to TRBJ2-7, with D perhaps matching TRBD1 (5 bases). The CDR3 runs 13 residues. Germline CDR1 and CDR2: DFQATT and SNEGSKA (reference sequence). The ends were cut back, 6 bases at V and 5 bases at J, with 17 bases in the middle. This chain's CDR3 is CSASHRLFHEQYF. CDR3 coding DNA: TGCAGTGCCAGTCACAGGCTTTTTCACGAGCAGTACTTC.

This clonotype has a count of ten or more. The chain uses TRBV20-1 and TRBJ2-3; no clear D. There are 15 residues in the CDR3. Germline-derived CDR1 and CDR2 are DFQATT and SNEGSKA (reference sequence). The V gene lost 5 bases and the J gene lost 0 bases, with 15 bases spanning the gap. This chain's CDR3 is CSASVHSGSTDTQYF. CDR3 DNA: TGCAGTGCTTCCGTGCACAGTGGGAGCACAGATACGCAGTATTTT.

This clonotype was recorded at least ten times. This chain joins TRBV7-2 and TRBJ1-2; no reliable D call. This CDR3 spans 13 amino acids. Germline CDR1 and CDR2: SGHTA and FQGNSA. V gave up 1 base and J gave up 2 bases, with 5 bases separating them. CDR3 sequence reads: CASSLGWNYGYTF. The CDR3 DNA reads TGTGCCAGCAGCTTAGGATGGAACTATGGCTACACCTTC.

In this sample, this clonotype turned up a few times. Here the CDR3 reads CASSEAGARWTGELFF. DNA of the CDR3: TGTGCCAGCAGTGAAGCTGGGGCACGATGGACCGGGGAGCTGTTTTTT. The V and J genes are TRBV2 and TRBJ2-2; the D gene is possibly TRBD1 (5 bases). The CDR3 has 16 residues. The V end lost 0 bases, the J end lost 5 bases, and 13 bases lay between the germline ends. Germline values: CDR1 SNHLY, CDR2 FYNNEI.

V is TRBV28 and J is TRBJ2-3; D is unresolved. Germline-derived CDR1 and CDR2 are MDHEN and SYDVKM. With 5 bases removed from V and 0 bases from J, the gap between germline ends came to 12 bases. The CDR3 has 15 amino acids. The CDR3 reads CASSTLSSSTDTQYF. CDR3 nucleotides: TGTGCCAGCAGTACCCTTTCCTCTAGCACAGATACGCAGTATTTT.

This clonotype was observed a handful of times. V is TRBV7-2 and J is TRBJ1-3; D is possibly TRBD1 (6 bases). The CDR3 contains 16 residues. Deletions cut 5 bases from V and 1 base from J, with 15 bases between. Germline CDR1 SGHTA, CDR2 FQGNSA. CDR3 sequence (DNA): TGTGCCAGCAGCCGAGTGGGGGCGCGATCTGGAAACACCATATATTTT. Translated, it gives CASSRVGARSGNTIYF.